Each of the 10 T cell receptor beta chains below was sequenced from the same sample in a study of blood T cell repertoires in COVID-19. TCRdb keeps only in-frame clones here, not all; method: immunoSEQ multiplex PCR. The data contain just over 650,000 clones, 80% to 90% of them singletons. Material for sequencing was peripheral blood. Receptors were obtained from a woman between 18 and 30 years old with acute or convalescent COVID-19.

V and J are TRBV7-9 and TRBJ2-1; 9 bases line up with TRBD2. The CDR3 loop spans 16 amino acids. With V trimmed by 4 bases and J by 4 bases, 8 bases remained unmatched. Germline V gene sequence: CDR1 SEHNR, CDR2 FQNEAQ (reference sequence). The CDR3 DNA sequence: TGTGCCAGCAGCTACCGTAGCGGGGGAAGGTACAATGAGCAGTTCTTC. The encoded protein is CASSYRSGGRYNEQFF.

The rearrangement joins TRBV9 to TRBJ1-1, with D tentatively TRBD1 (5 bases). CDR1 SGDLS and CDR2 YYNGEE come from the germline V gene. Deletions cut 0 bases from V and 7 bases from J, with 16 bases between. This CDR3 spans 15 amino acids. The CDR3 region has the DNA TGTGCCAGCAGCGTAGAGCCGGACACCTCCGGTGAAGCTTTCTTT. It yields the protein CASSVEPDTSGEAFF. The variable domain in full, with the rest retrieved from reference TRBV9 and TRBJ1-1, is DSGVTQTPKHLITATGQRVTLRCSPRSGDLSVYWYQQSLDQGLQFLIQYYNGEERAKGNILERFSAQQFPDLHSELNLSSLELGDSALYFCASSVEPDTSGEAFFGQGTRLTVV.

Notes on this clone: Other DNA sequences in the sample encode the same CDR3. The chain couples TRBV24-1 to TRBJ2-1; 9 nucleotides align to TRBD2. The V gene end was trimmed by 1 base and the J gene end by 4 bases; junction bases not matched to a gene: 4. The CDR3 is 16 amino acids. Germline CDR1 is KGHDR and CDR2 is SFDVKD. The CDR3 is CATSDLAGGKYNEQFF. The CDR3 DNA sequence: TGTGCCACCAGTGATTTAGCGGGGGGCAAGTACAATGAGCAGTTCTTC.

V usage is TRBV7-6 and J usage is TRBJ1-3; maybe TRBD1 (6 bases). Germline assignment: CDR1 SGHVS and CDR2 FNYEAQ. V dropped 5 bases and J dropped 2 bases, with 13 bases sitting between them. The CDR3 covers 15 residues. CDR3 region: CASSPSRDTGNTIYF. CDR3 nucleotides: TGTGCCAGCAGCCCGAGCCGGGACACTGGAAACACCATATATTTT.

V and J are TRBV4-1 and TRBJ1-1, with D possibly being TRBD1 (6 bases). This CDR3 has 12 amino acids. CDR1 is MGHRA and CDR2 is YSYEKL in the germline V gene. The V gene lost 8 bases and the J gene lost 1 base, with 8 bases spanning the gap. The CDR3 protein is CASAQGNTEAFF. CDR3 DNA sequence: TGCGCCAGCGCACAGGGGAACACTGAAGCTTTCTTT.

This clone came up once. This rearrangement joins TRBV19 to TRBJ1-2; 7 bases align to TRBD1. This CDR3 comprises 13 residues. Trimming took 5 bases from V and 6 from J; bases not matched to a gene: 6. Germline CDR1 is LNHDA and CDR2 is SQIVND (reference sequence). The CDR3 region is CASSQTGLDGYTF. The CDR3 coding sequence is TGTGCCAGTAGTCAGACAGGGTTAGATGGCTACACCTTC.

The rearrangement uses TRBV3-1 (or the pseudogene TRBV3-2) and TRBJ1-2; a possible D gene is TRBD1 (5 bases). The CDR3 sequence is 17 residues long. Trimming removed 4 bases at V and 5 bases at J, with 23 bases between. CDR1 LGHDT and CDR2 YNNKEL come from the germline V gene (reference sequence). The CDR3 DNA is TGTGCCAGCAGCCCGAGTCCATACCTTTACAGGATTTATGGCTACACCTTC. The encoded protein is CASSPSPYLYRIYGYTF.

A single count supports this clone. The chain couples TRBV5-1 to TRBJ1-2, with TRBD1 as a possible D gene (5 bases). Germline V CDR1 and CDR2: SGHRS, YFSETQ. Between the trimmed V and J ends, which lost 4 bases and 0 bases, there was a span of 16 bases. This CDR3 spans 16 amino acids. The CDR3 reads CASSRSQQETNYGYTF. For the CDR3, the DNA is TGCGCCAGCAGCCGAAGCCAACAGGAGACTAACTATGGCTACACCTTC.

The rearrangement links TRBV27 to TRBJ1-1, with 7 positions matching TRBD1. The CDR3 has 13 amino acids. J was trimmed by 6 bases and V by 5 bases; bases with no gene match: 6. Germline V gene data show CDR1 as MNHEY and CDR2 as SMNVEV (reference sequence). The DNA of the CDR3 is TGTGCCAGCAGTCAGGGGGAACGGCCTGAAGCTTTCTTT. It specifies CASSQGERPEAFF.

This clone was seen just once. CDR3 residues: CASSHGQGAGNTIYF. The CDR3 bases are TGCGCCAGCAGCCATGGACAGGGGGCGGGAAACACCATATATTTT. The V gene is TRBV4-3, the J gene TRBJ1-3; 11 bases are shared with TRBD1. The germline V gene encodes CDR1 LGHNA and CDR2 YSLEER. With 3 bases clipped from V and 4 bases from J, the junction kept 2 bases outside the gene matches. This CDR3 comprises 15 residues.